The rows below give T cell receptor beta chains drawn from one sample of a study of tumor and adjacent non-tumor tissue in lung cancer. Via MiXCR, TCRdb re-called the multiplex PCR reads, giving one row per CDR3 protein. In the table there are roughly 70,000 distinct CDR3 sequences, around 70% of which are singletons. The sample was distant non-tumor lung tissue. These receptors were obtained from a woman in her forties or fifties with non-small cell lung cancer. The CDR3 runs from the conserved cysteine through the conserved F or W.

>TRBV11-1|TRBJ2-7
CARSLGIGDEQYF
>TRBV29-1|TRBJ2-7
CSVGIGWWEQYF
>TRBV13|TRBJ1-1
CASSARQVWGNTEAFF
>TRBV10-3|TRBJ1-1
CAISLPGMNTEAFF
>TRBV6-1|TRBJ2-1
CASSEKGGTSYNEQFF
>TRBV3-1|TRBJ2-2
CASRQGPNTGELFF
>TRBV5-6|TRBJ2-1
CASSAEGGEIYNEQFF
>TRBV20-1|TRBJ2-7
CSATLQDTCYEQYF
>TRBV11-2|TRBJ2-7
CASNRQTSRSYEQYF
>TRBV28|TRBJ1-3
CASRIQGASGNTIYF
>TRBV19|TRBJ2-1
CACSKTGYNEQFF
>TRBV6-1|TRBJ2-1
CASSKGTRELFF
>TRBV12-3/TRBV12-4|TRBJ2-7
CASCLNGAGISYEQYF
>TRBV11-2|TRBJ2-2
CASSLSPGIVELFF
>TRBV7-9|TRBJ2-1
CASSLVGRQAGEQFF
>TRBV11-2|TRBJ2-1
CANNLEGVGEQFF
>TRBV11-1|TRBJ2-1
CASSIGGSYNEQFF
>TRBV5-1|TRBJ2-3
CASSLLGTSGSLTDTQYF
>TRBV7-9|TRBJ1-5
CARSVGTGNNQPQHF
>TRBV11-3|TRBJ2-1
CASSLSGATSYNEQFF
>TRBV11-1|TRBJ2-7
CAGSPAGSVYQQYF
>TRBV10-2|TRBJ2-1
CASRPSGTANELFF
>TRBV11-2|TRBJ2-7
CASSLGWNYEQYF
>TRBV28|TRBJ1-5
CASRRGRGWSNQPQHF
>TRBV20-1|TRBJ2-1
CSASPLHLYDEQFF
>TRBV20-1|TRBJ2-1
CSSPGTGGYNDQLF
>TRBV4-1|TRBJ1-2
CASSQDLYRENYGYTF
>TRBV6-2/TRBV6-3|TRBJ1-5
CASSRRADNQPQHF
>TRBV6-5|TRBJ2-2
CTSTPGGAGKLFF
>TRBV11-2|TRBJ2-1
CASSLALLAGEQVF
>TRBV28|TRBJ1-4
CASSTREKLFF
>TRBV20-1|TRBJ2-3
CSARDRTGTGGYGASDPTDTQYF